The sequence of this T cell receptor (beta chain) was determined in a study of identifying expanded T cells in peripheral blood. In the case of this clone: Antigen: not known.

Healthy donors had no documented immune events, such as infections, while sampled. Study-level results: Technical replicates showed about 1.2 changed clones; around two weeks roughly 16; four weeks 19. Roughly two-week clone count variance significantly increased as total template count grew.

Using immunoSEQ multiplex PCR, the repertoire was profiled, and TCRdb retains in-frame clones only, with some absent. This sample has 84,000 or so clones, with about 88% found just once. The V and J ends lost 6 bases and 8 bases respectively, with 16 bases between them. Germline assignment: CDR1 WSHSY and CDR2 SAAADI. This CDR3 has 13 amino acids. The sample comprised blood. This clonotype was sampled from a person aged 18-70 years in good health. The chain joins TRBV10-2 to TRBJ1-1, with D tentatively TRBD1 (5 bases). The CDR3 DNA reads as TGCGCCAGCAGGGCGGGCCCCTACAGGGAAGCTTTCTTT. This translates into CASRAGPYREAFF.